The 7 T cell receptor beta chains in this list originate from one sample, sequenced in a study of PD-1 blockade in classical Hodgkin lymphoma. With no exception, relapse followed autologous stem cell transplantation in all patients, and brentuximab vedotin exposure varied. Some clones are missing from TCRdb's copy, which holds only in-frame ones; the method was immunoSEQ multiplex PCR. In the table there are 84,000 or so clones, about nine tenths of which are singletons. The sample was peripheral blood mononuclear cells (PBMCs), taken before the second cycle of nivolumab. The receptor set was obtained from a human donor with classical Hodgkin lymphoma.

The chain couples TRBV7-9 to TRBJ2-5; D gene ambiguous. Germline V gene sequence: CDR1 SEHNR, CDR2 FQNEAQ (reference sequence). The ends were cut back, 11 bases at V and 3 bases at J, with 10 bases in the middle. This CDR3 is 11 amino acids long. In DNA form, the CDR3 reads TGTGCCCTGCTCTGGGAAGAGACCCAGTACTTC. Its protein is CALLWEETQYF.

This rearrangement joins TRBV6-1 to TRBJ2-1; 8 nucleotides line up with TRBD1. The CDR3 is 14 amino acids. CDR1 is MNHNS, CDR2 SASEGT, per germline. With 6 bases clipped from V and 4 bases from J, the junction kept 5 bases outside the gene matches. The CDR3 loop is CASRDGTGYNEQFF. The CDR3 nucleotides read TGTGCCAGCAGGGACGGGACAGGTTACAATGAGCAGTTCTTC.

The CDR3 spells CASSQGGPLQETQYF. CDR3 in DNA: TGTGCCAGCAGCCAAGGGGGCCCCTTACAAGAGACCCAGTACTTC. The V and J genes are TRBV11-3 and TRBJ2-5; 7 bases agree with TRBD1. CDR3 length: 15 amino acids. J lost 2 bases, V lost 5 bases, and 8 bases had no gene match. In germline, CDR1 is SGHNT, CDR2 YENEEA. Using reference TRBV11-3 and TRBJ2-5 for the parts outside the CDR3, the full variable domain is EAGVVQSPRYKIIEKKQPVAFWCNPISGHNTLYWYLQNLGQGPELLIRYENEEAVDDSQLPKDRFSAERLKGVDSTLKIQPAELGDSAVYLCASSQGGPLQETQYFGPGTRLLVL.

The chain joins TRBV27 to TRBJ2-2; TRBD2 matches at 12 bases. With 3 bases clipped from V and 8 bases from J, the junction kept 7 bases outside the gene matches. The CDR3 spans 16 residues. Germline loops: CDR1 MNHEY, CDR2 SMNVEV (reference sequence). CDR3 loop: CASSLTSGSYLGELFF. CDR3 nucleotides: TGTGCCAGCAGTTTGACTAGCGGGAGTTACTTGGGGGAGCTGTTTTTT.

This chain connects TRBV28 to TRBJ1-1; possible D gene TRBD1, 6 bases. The CDR3 has 12 residues. Germline V CDR1 and CDR2: MDHEN, SYDVKM. Trimming left V 4 bases short and J 10 bases short, with 13 bases between. The CDR3 region is CASSSTTGGAFF. DNA for the CDR3: TGTGCCAGCAGTTCGACGACAGGCGGAGCTTTCTTT.

The rearrangement links TRBV21-1 to TRBJ1-2; TRBD1 was called by the table and not checked on the DNA. TRBV21-1 is noted as a pseudogene. There are 15 residues in the CDR3. CDR3 bases: TGTGCCACCCGGACAGGGGAGAAAGCTAACTATGGCTACACCTTC. This codes for CATRTGEKANYGYTF.

The chain joins TRBV6-5 to TRBJ2-3, with D possibly TRBD2 on 5 matching bases. V was cut by 0 bases and J by 0 bases, with 10 bases left in between. CDR3 length equals 16 residues. CDR1 and CDR2 from the germline V gene are MNHEY and SVGAGI. In DNA, the CDR3 is TGTGCCAGCAGTTACTCTCCCGGGGTGAGCACAGATACGCAGTATTTT. Translating it yields CASSYSPGVSTDTQYF.